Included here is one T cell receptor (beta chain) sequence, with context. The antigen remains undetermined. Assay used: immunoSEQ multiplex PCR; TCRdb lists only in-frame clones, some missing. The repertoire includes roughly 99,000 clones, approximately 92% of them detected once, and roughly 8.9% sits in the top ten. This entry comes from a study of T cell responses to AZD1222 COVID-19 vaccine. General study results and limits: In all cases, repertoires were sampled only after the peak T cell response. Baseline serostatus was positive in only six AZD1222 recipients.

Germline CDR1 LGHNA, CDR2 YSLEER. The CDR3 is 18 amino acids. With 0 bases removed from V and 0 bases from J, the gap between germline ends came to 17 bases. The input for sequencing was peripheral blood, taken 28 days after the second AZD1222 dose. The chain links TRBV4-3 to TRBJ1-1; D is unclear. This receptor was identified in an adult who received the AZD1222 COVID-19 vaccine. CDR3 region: CASSQDWVLLTLNTEAFF. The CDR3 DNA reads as TGCGCCAGCAGCCAAGATTGGGTCCTTCTGACCCTGAACACTGAAGCTTTCTTT.